This T cell receptor beta chain was documented in a study of blood T cell repertoires in COVID-19. About the study: The United States, Italy and Spain were the sources of the acute and convalescent COVID-19 samples. PBMCs, B-cell-depleted T cells, or T cells provided the cDNA or gDNA that made up the material.

In the original workflow: The authors estimated nucleated cell counts from reference gene primer amplification. The method was immunoSEQ multiplex PCR; TCRdb's version includes in-frame clones alone and lacks a portion of them. The D gene and trimming were derived from the DNA, and the V and J assignments and clone size from that table. The sample consists of about 81,000 clones, approximately 91% of them appearing once. The ends lost 4 bases at V and 0 bases at J; junction bases unmatched: 9. Germline V CDR1 and CDR2: LNHDA, SQIVND (reference sequence). This CDR3 is built from 18 residues. The source material was peripheral blood. The receptor was derived from a man aged 65 to 85 with active or convalescent COVID-19. This rearrangement joins TRBV19 to TRBJ1-6; 7 nucleotides align to TRBD1. In nucleotides, the CDR3 is TGTGCCAGTAGTACCGGGACAGCCTATGACTCCTATAATTCACCCCTCCACTTT. Its protein product is CASSTGTAYDSYNSPLHF.